The 17 T cell receptor beta chains in this list originate from one sample, sequenced in a study of T cells in Graves' hyperthyroidism and ophthalmopathy. It was RNA transcripts that yielded the amplified TCR beta CDR3 regions. When the TCR CDR3 underwent first-round RT-PCR, the HTBI primer set was used. Each CDR3 protein gets one entry after TCRdb re-called the multiplex PCR reads with MiXCR. The sample yields about 480,000 distinct CDR3 sequences, around a fifth seen once. The sample taken for sequencing was blood. The receptor set was obtained from a woman between 65 and 79 years old with Graves' ophthalmopathy.

This chain links TRBV20-1 with TRBJ2-1; D remains ambiguous. CDR1 DFQATT and CDR2 SNEGSKA come from the germline V gene (reference sequence). V lost 0 bases to trimming and J lost 2 bases, with 11 bases between them. CDR3 length: 15 residues. CDR3 bases: TGCAGTGCTAGAGATCGAATAGGGACCTACAATGAGCAGTTCTTC. Translation: CSARDRIGTYNEQFF.

This clonotype was observed many times. The chain joins TRBV6-2 or TRBV6-3 to TRBJ1-1; TRBD1 matches at 7 bases. The germline V gene encodes CDR1 MNHEY and CDR2 SVGEGT. V shed 7 bases, J shed 0 bases, and the junction held 8 bases outside the gene matches. The CDR3 loop spans 15 amino acids. The CDR3 DNA is TGTGCCAGCATCCATTACAGGGGCCTGAACACTGAAGCTTTCTTT. Amino acids: CASIHYRGLNTEAFF.

This clonotype has at least ten counts. The chain has TRBV28 and TRBJ2-7, with TRBD1 identical over 9 bases. Trimming cost V 4 bases and J 6 bases; bases outside gene matches: 7. CDR1 MDHEN and CDR2 SYDVKM come from the germline V gene. The CDR3 has 14 amino acids. This CDR3 reads CASSWTGTGIEQYF. The CDR3, as DNA: TGTGCCAGCAGTTGGACCGGGACAGGGATCGAGCAGTACTTC.

This clonotype was observed a few times. The CDR3 protein is CASSVEQGSDTQYF. DNA of the CDR3: TGTGCCAGCAGCGTCGAACAGGGCTCAGATACGCAGTATTTT. The chain joins TRBV5-8 to TRBJ2-3, with D perhaps matching TRBD1 (6 bases). CDR1 and CDR2 (germline): SGHTS, YDEGEE. CDR3 length equals 14 residues. Trimming cost V 4 bases and J 4 bases, with 13 bases left between them.

This clonotype was recorded many times. The chain has TRBV3-1 and TRBJ2-7, with D unclear. Germline CDR1 reads LGHDT; CDR2 reads YNNKEL (reference sequence). Trimming pared 4 bases from V and 3 bases from J, leaving 7 bases between. The CDR3 consists of 12 residues. CDR3 loop: CASSPGIYEQYF. The CDR3 DNA follows: TGTGCCAGCAGCCCTGGAATCTACGAGCAGTACTTC.

The chain joins TRBV28 to TRBJ2-7; TRBD1 matches at 9 bases. The CDR3 sequence is 15 residues long. Trimming cost V 6 bases and J 1 base; bases outside gene matches: 7. CDR1 and CDR2 (germline): MDHEN, SYDVKM. The CDR3 DNA reads as TGTGCCAGCAGAGAACAGGGGGCCACATCCTACGAGCAGTACTTC. It yields the protein CASREQGATSYEQYF.

The rearrangement links TRBV6-1 to TRBJ2-5; D is undetermined. Germline assignment: CDR1 MNHNS and CDR2 SASEGT. The CDR3 sequence is 15 residues long. V lost 7 bases to trimming and J lost 3 bases, with 18 bases between them. As DNA, the CDR3 is TGTGCCAGCACGCCGGTGGGAAGGCCGGAAGAGACCCAGTACTTC. This translates into CASTPVGRPEETQYF.

The chain couples TRBV7-9 to TRBJ2-1, with 8 bases that match TRBD1. Germline V gene sequence: CDR1 SEHNR, CDR2 FQNEAQ (reference sequence). Trimming took 4 bases from V and 8 from J; bases not matched to a gene: 10. The CDR3 is 15 residues long. CDR3 in DNA: TGTGCCAGCAGCTCGACAGGGGCTTTTATAGATGAGCAGTTCTTC. Protein: CASSSTGAFIDEQFF.

This clonotype was seen repeatedly, ten times or more. The chain has TRBV28 and TRBJ1-5; no firm D call. V was pared by 4 bases and J by 12 bases, with 13 bases between. The CDR3 extends over 12 amino acids. Germline assignment: CDR1 MDHEN and CDR2 SYDVKM. DNA for the CDR3: TGTGCCAGCAGTTCTACTCCAGGCTTCCAGCATTTT. Its translation: CASSSTPGFQHF. The full variable domain, completed using reference TRBV28 and TRBJ1-5, is DVKVTQSSRYLVKRTGEKVFLECVQDMDHENMFWYRQDPGLGLRLIYFSYDVKMKEKGDIPEGYSVSREKKERFSLILESASTNQTSMYLCASSSTPGFQHFGDGTRLSIL.

This clonotype was found a few times. V usage is TRBV3-1 and J usage is TRBJ2-3; possible D gene TRBD1, 5 bases. The CDR3 runs to 13 residues. Per germline, CDR1 LGHDT and CDR2 YNNKEL (reference sequence). Trimming cost V 0 bases and J 6 bases, with 7 bases left between them. CDR3 bases: TGTGCCAGCAGCCAAGATCACAGGGATACGCAGTATTTT. Its protein is CASSQDHRDTQYF.

This clonotype was counted many times. V is TRBV6-5 and J is TRBJ2-7; D is tentatively TRBD1 or TRBD2 (5 bases each). This CDR3 has 13 residues. Germline assignment: CDR1 MNHEY and CDR2 SVGAGI. Trimming shortened V by 2 bases and J by 2 bases, and 7 bases separated the two germline ends. CDR3 sequence (DNA): TGTGCCAGCAGTTACGGGGGTACCTACGAGCAGTACTTC. Its translation: CASSYGGTYEQYF.

This clonotype has a count of ten or more. Germline and junction disagree at one end, which may indicate a read error. The gene calls are TRBV7-7 and TRBJ2-3; perhaps TRBD2 as D (6 bases). Germline V CDR1 and CDR2: SSHAT, FNYEAQ (reference sequence). The CDR3 is 14 residues long. The CDR3 DNA follows: TGTGCTAGCAGCCCGGCAGGCGGGATGGATACGCAGTATTTT. The encoded protein is CASSPAGGMDTQYF.

This chain links TRBV18 with TRBJ1-1, with a possible D match to TRBD1 (5 bases). V lost 6 bases and J 4 bases, leaving 15 bases between the germline ends. Per the germline V gene, CDR1 is KGHSH and CDR2 is LQKENI. The CDR3 is 14 amino acids. The CDR3 DNA follows: TGTGCCAGCTCGACAAATGGGGGACTCACTGAAGCTTTCTTT. The encoded protein is CASSTNGGLTEAFF.

The gene calls are TRBV30 and TRBJ1-1; D may be TRBD1 (6 bases). Germline values: CDR1 GTSNPN, CDR2 SVGIG (reference sequence). The CDR3 spans 11 residues. V lost 4 bases and J 5 bases, leaving 8 bases between the germline ends. CDR3 DNA: TGTGCCTGGAAGGGGGTAACTGAAGCTTTCTTT. It encodes CAWKGVTEAFF. The entire variable domain, with the rest obtained from reference TRBV30 and TRBJ1-1, is as follows: SQTIHQWPATLVQPVGSPLSLECTVEGTSNPNLYWYRQAAGRGLQLLFYSVGIGQISSEVPQNLSASRPQDRQFILSSKKLLLSDSGFYLCAWKGVTEAFFGQGTRLTVV.

The chain employs TRBV29-1 and TRBJ2-7, with 7 positions matching TRBD2. The ends lost 1 base at V and 4 bases at J; junction bases unmatched: 16. The CDR3 totals 17 residues. The germline V gene has CDR1 SQVTM and CDR2 ANQGSEA. The CDR3 here is CSVEGGVGPSGFYEQYF. The CDR3 bases are TGCAGCGTTGAAGGAGGGGTCGGTCCTAGCGGCTTTTACGAGCAGTACTTC.

This clonotype was counted a few times. The chain carries TRBV20-1 and TRBJ2-5, with D possibly matching TRBD1 (5 bases). Germline V gene lookup returns CDR1 DFQATT and CDR2 SNEGSKA (reference sequence). The CDR3 spans 12 residues. V lost 1 base to trimming and J lost 5 bases, with 8 bases between them. The DNA of the CDR3 is TGCAGTGCTAGAGTGTCAGGGGAGACCCAGTACTTC. Translated: CSARVSGETQYF.

This clonotype was detected many times. The chain recombines TRBV7-2 with TRBJ2-1; 7 nucleotides match TRBD2. V lost 6 bases, J lost 4 bases, and 9 bases stayed unmatched. CDR3 length equals 15 residues. Per germline, CDR1 SGHTA and CDR2 FQGNSA. CDR3 loop: CASSQGGLGYNEQFF. CDR3 DNA: TGTGCCAGCAGTCAGGGAGGGCTGGGATACAATGAGCAGTTCTTC.